This record covers a single T cell receptor beta chain. This entry comes from a study of cytomegalovirus exposure and HLA in healthy donors. The primer mix had 60 Vbeta and 13 Jbeta primers. Repertoires were generated with immunoSEQ multiplex PCR, while TCRdb's copy carries only in-frame clones and drops some. The sample carries 75,000 or so clones, approximately 70% recorded once. The CDR3 is 13 amino acids. CDR1 is SGHTA and CDR2 is FQGTGA in the germline V gene. Deletions cut 5 bases from V and 4 bases from J, with 11 bases between. The specimen sequenced was PBMCs. This receptor was taken from a man between 40 and 49 years old in good health and CMV-seropositive. The chain uses TRBV7-3 and TRBJ1-2; D remains unclear. The CDR3: CASSPGSGYGYTF. The CDR3 DNA is TGTGCCAGCAGCCCCGGGAGCGGCTATGGCTACACCTTC.